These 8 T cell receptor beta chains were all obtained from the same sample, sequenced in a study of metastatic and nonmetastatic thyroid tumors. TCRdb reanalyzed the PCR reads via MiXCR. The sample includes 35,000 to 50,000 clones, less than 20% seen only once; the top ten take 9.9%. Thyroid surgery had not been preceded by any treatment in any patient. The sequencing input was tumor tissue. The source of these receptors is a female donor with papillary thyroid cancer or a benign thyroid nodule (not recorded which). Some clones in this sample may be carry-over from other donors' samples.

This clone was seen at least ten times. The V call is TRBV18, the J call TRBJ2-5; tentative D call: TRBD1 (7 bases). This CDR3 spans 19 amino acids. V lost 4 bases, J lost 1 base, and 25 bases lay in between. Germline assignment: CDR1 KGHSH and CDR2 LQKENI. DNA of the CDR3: TGTGCCAGCTCACTACTCAACAGGGGACCCCGGGAGTTCCAAGAGACCCAGTACTTC. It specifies CASSLLNRGPREFQETQYF.

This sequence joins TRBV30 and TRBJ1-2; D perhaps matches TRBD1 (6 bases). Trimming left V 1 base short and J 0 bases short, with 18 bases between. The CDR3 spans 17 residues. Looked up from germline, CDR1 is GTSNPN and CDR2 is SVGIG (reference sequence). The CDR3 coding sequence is TGTGCCTGGAGTGAGGAGGACAGTTTCTCAGCTAACTATGGCTACACCTTC. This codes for CAWSEEDSFSANYGYTF.

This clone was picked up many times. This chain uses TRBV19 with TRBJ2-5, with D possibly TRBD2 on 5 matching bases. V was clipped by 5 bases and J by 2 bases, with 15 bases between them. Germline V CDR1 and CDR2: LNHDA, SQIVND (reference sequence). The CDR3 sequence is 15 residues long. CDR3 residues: CASSQRKGVQETQYF. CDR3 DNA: TGTGCCAGTAGTCAAAGGAAGGGAGTTCAAGAGACCCAGTACTTC.

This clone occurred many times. The CDR3 nucleotides read TGTGCCAGCAGCTTAGATCTTTTCCGGACCTACGAGCAGTACTTC. It is translated as CASSLDLFRTYEQYF. This chain uses TRBV11-3 with TRBJ2-7; no clear D gene. The CDR3 loop spans 15 amino acids. Germline V gene sequence: CDR1 SGHNT, CDR2 YENEEA. V shed 0 bases and J shed 2 bases, with 11 bases lying between them.

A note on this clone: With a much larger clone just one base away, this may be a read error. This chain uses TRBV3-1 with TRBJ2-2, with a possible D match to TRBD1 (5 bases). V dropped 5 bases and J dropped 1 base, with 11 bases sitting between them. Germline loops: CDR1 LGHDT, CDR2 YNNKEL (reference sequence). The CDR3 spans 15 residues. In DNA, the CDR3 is TGTGCCAGCAGCATTGGGGCGGTGAACACCGGGGAGCTGTTTTTT. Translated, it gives CASSIGAVNTGELFF.

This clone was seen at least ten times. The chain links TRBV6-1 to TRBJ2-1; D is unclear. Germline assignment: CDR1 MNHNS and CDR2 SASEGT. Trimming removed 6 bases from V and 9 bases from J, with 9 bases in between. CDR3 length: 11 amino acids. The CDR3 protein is CASRGSSEQFF. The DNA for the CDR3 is TGTGCCAGCAGGGGCAGCAGTGAGCAGTTCTTC.

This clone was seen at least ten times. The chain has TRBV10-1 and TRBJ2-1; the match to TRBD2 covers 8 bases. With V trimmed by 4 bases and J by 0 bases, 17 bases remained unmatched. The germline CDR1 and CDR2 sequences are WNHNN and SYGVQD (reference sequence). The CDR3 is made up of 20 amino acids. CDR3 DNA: TGCGCCAGCAGTGGGGGTTTAAGCGGGAGTTGGGGTGGCTCCTACAATGAGCAGTTCTTC. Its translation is CASSGGLSGSWGGSYNEQFF.

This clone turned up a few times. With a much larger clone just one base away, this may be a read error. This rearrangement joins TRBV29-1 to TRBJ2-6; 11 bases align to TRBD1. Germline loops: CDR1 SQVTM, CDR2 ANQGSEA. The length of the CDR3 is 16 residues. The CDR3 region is CSVGGQGVSGANFLTF. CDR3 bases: TGCAGCGTTGGGGGACAGGGGGTCTCTGGGGCCAACTTCCTGACTTTC. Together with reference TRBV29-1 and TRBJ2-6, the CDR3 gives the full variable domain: SAVISQKPSRDICQRGTSLTIQCQVDSQVTMMFWYRQQPGQSLTLIATANQGSEATYESGFVIDKFPISRPNLTFSTLTVSNMSPEDSSIYLCSVGGQGVSGANFLTFGAGSRLTVL.